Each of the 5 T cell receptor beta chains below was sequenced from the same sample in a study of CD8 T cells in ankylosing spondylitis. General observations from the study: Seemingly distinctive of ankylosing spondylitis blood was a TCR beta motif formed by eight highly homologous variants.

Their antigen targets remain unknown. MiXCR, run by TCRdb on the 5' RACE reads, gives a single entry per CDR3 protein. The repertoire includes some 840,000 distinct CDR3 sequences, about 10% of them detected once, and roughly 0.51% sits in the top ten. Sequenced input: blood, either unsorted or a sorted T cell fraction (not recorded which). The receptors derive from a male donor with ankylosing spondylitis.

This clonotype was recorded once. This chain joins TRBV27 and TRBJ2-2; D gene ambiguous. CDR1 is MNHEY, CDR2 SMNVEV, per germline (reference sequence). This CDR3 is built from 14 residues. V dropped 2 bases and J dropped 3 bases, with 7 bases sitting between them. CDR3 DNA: TGTGCCAGCAGTTTAGACTTCGACACCGGGGAGCTGTTTTTT. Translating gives CASSLDFDTGELFF.

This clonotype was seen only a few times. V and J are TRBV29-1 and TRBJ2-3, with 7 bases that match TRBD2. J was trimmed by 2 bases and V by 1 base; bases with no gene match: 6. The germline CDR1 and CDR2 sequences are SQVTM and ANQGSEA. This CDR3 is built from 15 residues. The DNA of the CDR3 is TGCAGCGTTGAAGGTCCTGGGGGGGTCACAGATACGCAGTATTTT. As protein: CSVEGPGGVTDTQYF.

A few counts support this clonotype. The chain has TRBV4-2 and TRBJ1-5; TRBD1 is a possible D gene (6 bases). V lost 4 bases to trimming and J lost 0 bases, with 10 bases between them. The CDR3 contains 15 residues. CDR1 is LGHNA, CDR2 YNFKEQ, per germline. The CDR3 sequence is CASSPQGVSNQPQHF. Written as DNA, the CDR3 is TGTGCCAGCAGCCCACAGGGCGTTAGCAATCAGCCCCAGCATTTT.

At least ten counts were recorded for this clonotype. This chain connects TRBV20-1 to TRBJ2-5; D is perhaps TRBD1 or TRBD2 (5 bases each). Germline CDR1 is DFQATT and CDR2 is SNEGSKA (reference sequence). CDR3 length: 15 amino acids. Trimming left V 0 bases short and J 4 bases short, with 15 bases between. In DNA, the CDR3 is TGCAGTGCTAGAGATAATGGGGGTAATCGAGAGACCCAGTACTTC. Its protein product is CSARDNGGNRETQYF.

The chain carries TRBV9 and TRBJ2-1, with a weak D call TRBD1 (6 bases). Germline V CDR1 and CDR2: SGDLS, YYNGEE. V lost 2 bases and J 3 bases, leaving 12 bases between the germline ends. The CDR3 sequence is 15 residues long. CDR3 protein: CASSVDVGHYNEQFF. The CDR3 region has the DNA TGTGCCAGCAGCGTGGACGTGGGACACTACAATGAGCAGTTCTTC.